The rows below give T cell receptor beta chains drawn from one sample of a study of early T cells in non-severe SARS-CoV-2 infection. TCRdb passed the 5' RACE reads through MiXCR, listing each CDR3 protein once. Among about 28,000 distinct CDR3 sequences listed, 5.5% to 7.5% were seen once. The material sequenced was whole blood, taken at baseline. All receptors come from an adult who was a healthcare worker with PCR-confirmed SARS-CoV-2 infection or an uninfected control (not recorded which). Both conserved end residues are part of each CDR3. D genes are given only for firm matches. A clone size is listed for some rows: how often the clone was seen (once, few, many), or a class if it is expanded.

V gene: TRBV24-1
D gene: .
J gene: TRBJ2-1
clone size: many
CDR3 DNA: TGTGCCACCAGTCCTCCTAGCTCCTACAATGAGCAGTTCTTC
CDR3 protein: CATSPPSSYNEQFF

V gene: TRBV7-9
D gene: TRBD2
J gene: TRBJ2-7
clone size: .
CDR3 DNA: TGTGCCAGCAGCCCGGGACTAGCGGGAGGCCGGGACGAGCAGTACTTC
CDR3 protein: CASSPGLAGGRDEQYF

V gene: TRBV30
D gene: TRBD1
J gene: TRBJ1-6
clone size: many
CDR3 DNA: TGTGCCTGTACAGGGGAATATAATTCACCCCTCCACTTT
CDR3 protein: CACTGEYNSPLHF

V gene: TRBV6-2/TRBV6-3
D gene: .
J gene: TRBJ2-7
clone size: once
CDR3 DNA: TGTGCCAGCAGTTACTTGTACGAGCAGTACTTC
CDR3 protein: CASSYLYEQYF

V gene: TRBV20-1
D gene: TRBD2
J gene: TRBJ2-7
clone size: many
CDR3 DNA: TGCAGTAGTAGCGGGAGGGACCACGAGCAGTACTTC
CDR3 protein: CSSSGRDHEQYF

V gene: TRBV5-4
D gene: .
J gene: TRBJ2-1
clone size: many
CDR3 DNA: TGTGCCAGCAGCAGGGAGAGCTCCTACAATGAGCAGTTCTTC
CDR3 protein: CASSRESSYNEQFF

V gene: TRBV6-6
D gene: .
J gene: TRBJ1-1
clone size: few
CDR3 DNA: TGTGCCAGCAGGGTATCGGGGGGGAACACTGAAGCTTTCTTT
CDR3 protein: CASRVSGGNTEAFF

V gene: TRBV11-2
D gene: TRBD2
J gene: TRBJ2-1
clone size: many
CDR3 DNA: TGTGCCAGCAGCCTAGCGGGAGGGTACAATGAGCAGTTCTTC
CDR3 protein: CASSLAGGYNEQFF

V gene: TRBV12-3/TRBV12-4
D gene: .
J gene: TRBJ1-2
clone size: many
CDR3 DNA: TGTGCCAGCAGTTTTGGGGCAGGCTACACCTTC
CDR3 protein: CASSFGAGYTF

V gene: TRBV11-2
D gene: TRBD2
J gene: TRBJ2-2
clone size: many
CDR3 DNA: TGTGCCAGCAGCTTAGGAGGGAGGGCGCCCGGGGAGCTGTTTTTT
CDR3 protein: CASSLGGRAPGELFF

V gene: TRBV5-1
D gene: TRBD2
J gene: TRBJ2-1
clone size: many
CDR3 DNA: TGCGCCAGCAGCCCTACAGGAATAGCGGGGGGACCTTACAATGAGCAGTTCTTC
CDR3 protein: CASSPTGIAGGPYNEQFF

V gene: TRBV10-3
D gene: TRBD2
J gene: TRBJ2-7
clone size: .
CDR3 DNA: TGTGCCATCAGTGCTGGACTAGCGGGTGAGGAGCAGTACTTC
CDR3 protein: CAISAGLAGEEQYF